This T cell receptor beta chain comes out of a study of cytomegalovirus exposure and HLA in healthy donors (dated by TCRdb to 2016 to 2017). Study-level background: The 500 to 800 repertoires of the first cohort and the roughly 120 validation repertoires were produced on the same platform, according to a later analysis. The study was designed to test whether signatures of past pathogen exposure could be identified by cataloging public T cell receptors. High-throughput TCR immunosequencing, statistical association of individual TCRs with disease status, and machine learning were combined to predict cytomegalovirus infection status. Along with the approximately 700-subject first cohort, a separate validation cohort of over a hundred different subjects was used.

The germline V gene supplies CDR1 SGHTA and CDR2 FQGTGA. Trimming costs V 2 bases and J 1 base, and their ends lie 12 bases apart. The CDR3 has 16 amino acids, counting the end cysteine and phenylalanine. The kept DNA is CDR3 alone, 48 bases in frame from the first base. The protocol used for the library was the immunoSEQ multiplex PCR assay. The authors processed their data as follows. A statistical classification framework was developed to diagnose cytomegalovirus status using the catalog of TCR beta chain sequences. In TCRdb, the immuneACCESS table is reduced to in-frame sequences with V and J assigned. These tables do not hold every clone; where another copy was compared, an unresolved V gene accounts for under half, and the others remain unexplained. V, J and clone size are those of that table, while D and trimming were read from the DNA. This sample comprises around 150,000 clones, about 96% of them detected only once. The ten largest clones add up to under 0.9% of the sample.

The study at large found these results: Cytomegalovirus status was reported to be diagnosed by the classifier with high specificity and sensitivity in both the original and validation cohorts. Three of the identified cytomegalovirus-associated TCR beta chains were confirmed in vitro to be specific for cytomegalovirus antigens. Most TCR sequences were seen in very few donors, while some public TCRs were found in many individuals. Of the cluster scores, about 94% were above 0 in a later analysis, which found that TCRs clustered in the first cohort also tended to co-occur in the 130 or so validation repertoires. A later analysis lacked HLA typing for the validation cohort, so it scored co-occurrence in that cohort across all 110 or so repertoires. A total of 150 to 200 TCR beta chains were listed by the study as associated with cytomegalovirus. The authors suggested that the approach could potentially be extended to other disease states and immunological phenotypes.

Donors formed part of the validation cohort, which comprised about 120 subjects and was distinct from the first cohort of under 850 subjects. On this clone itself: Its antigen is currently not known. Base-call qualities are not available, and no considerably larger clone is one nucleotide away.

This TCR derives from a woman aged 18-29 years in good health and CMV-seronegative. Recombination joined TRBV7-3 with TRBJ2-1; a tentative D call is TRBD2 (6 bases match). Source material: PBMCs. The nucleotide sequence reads TGTGCCAGCAGCTTAGATGCGGCGGGATCCTACAATGAGCAGTTCTTC. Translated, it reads CASSLDAAGSYNEQFF.